This entry describes one T cell receptor (beta chain). One end of the junction fails to match germline, which may point to a read error. The repertoire was sequenced with immunoSEQ multiplex PCR; TCRdb's copy has only in-frame clones and lacks some. The sample has 87,000 or so clones; about 87% are singletons. The data stem from a study of OX40 agonist ivuxolimab in advanced cancers. The CDR3 runs to 15 residues. The germline V gene encodes CDR1 SGHRS and CDR2 YFSETQ. The V and J genes are TRBV5-1 and TRBJ2-2, with D hard to call. The TCR comes from an adult with an advanced solid tumor such as melanoma, head and neck, liver or kidney cancer. The sample in question was CD4+ or CD8+ T cells sorted from blood, obtained in a trial of the OX40 agonist ivuxolimab. CDR3 sequence (DNA): TGTGCCAGCAGCTCACTCTCCGAAAACACCGGGGAGCTGTTTTTT. It encodes CASSSLSENTGELFF.